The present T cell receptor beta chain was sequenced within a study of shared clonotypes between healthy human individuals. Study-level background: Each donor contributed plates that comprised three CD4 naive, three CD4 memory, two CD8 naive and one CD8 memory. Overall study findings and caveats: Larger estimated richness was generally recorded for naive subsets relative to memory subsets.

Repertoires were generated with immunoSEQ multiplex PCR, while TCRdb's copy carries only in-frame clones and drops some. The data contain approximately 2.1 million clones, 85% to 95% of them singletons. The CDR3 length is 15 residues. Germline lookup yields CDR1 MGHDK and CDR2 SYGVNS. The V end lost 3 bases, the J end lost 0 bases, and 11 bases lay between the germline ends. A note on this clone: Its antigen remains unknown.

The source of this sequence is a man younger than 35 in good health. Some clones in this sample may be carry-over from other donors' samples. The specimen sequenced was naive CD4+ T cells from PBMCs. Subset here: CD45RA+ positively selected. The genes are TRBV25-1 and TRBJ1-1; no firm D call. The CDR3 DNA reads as TGTGCCAGCAGTGACGCGGGCAGGCTGAACACTGAAGCTTTCTTT. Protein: CASSDAGRLNTEAFF.